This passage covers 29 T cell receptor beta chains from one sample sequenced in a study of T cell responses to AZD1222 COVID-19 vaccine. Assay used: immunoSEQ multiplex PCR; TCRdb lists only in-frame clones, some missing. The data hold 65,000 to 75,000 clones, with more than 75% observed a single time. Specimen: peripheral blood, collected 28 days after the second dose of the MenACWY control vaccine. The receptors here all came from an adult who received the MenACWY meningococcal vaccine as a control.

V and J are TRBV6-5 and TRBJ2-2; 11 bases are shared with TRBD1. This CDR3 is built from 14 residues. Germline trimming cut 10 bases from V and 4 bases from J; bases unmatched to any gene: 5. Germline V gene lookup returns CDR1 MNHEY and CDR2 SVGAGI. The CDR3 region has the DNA TGTGCCACCCGGGACAGGGGGACCACCGGGGAGCTGTTTTTT. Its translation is CATRDRGTTGELFF.

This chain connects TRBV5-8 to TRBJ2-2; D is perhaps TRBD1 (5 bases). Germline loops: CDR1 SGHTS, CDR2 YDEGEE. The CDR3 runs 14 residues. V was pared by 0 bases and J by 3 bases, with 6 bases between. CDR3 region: CASSLVRDTGELFF. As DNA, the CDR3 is TGTGCCAGCAGCTTGGTCAGGGACACCGGGGAGCTGTTTTTT.

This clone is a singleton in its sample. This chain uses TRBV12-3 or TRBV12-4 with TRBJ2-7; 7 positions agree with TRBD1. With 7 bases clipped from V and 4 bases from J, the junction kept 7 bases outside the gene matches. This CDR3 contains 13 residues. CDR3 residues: CASTRDRVYEQYF. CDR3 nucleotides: TGTGCCAGCACCCGGGACAGAGTTTACGAGCAGTACTTC.

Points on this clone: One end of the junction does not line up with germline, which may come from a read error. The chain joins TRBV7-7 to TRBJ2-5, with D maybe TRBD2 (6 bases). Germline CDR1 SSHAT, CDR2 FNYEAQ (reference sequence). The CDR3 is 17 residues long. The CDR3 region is CASSPAAFIRRAETQYF. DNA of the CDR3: TGTGCTAGCAGTCCCGCGGCGTTTATTCGGAGGGCCGAGACCCAGTACTTC. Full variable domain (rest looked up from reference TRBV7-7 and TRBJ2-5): GAGVSQSPRYKVTKRGQDVTLRCDPISSHATLYWYQQALGQGPEFLTYFNYEAQPDKSGLPSDRFSAERPEGSISTLTIQRTEQRDSAMYRCASSPAAFIRRAETQYFGPGTRLLVL.

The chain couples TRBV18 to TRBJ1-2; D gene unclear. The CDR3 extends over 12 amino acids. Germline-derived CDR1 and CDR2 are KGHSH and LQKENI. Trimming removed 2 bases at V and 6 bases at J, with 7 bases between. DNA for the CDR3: TGTGCCAGCTCACCAGGAATTAATGGCTACACCTTC. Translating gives CASSPGINGYTF.

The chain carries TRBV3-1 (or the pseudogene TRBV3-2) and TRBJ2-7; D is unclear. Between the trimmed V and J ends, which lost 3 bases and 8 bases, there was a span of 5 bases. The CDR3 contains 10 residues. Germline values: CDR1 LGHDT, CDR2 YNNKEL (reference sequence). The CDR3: CASSHLKQYF. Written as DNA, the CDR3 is TGTGCCAGCAGCCACCTCAAGCAGTACTTC.

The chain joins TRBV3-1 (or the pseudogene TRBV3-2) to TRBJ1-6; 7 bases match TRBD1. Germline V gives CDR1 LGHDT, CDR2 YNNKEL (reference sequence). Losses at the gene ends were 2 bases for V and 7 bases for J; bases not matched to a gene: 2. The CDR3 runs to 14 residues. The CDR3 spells CASSQRQGNSPLHF. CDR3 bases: TGTGCCAGCAGCCAACGACAGGGAAATTCACCCCTCCACTTT.

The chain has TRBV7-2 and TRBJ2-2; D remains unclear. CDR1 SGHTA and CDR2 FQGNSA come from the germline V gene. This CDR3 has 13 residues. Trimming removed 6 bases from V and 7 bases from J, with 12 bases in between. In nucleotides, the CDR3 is TGTGCCAGCAGACCCAAATTGGGCGGGGAGCTGTTTTTT. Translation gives CASRPKLGGELFF.

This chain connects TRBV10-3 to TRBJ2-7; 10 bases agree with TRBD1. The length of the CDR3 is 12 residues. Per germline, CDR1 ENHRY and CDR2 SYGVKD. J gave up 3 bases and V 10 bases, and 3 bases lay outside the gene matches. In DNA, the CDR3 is TGTGCCAGCCGGGACAGGGGCTACGAGCAGTACTTC. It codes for CASRDRGYEQYF.

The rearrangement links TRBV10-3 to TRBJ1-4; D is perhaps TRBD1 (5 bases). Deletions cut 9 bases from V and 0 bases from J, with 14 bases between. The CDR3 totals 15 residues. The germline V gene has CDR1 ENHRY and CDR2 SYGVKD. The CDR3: CAIRGGPATNEKLFF. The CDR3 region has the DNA TGTGCCATTAGGGGAGGCCCTGCAACTAATGAAAAACTGTTTTTT.

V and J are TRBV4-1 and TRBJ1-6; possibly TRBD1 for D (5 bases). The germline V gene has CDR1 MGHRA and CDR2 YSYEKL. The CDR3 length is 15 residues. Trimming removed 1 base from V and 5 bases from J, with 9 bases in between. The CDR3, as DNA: TGCGCCAGCAGCCAAGGGACAAGTAATAATTCACCCCTCCACTTT. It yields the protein CASSQGTSNNSPLHF.

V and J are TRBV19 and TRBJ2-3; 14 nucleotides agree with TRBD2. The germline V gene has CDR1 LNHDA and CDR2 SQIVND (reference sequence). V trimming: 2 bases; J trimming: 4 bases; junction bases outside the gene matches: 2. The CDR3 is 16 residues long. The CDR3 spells CASSIRLAGGADTQYF. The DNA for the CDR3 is TGTGCCAGTAGTATAAGACTAGCGGGAGGGGCAGATACGCAGTATTTT.

CDR3 in amino acids: CASSDGQRDFYEQYF. In DNA, the CDR3 is TGTGCCAGCAGCGATGGACAGAGGGACTTCTACGAGCAGTACTTC. This chain links TRBV9 with TRBJ2-7; the D gene could be TRBD1 or TRBD2 (6 bases each). The germline CDR1 and CDR2 sequences are SGDLS and YYNGEE. Trimming stripped 3 bases from V and 3 bases from J, with 16 bases between. The CDR3 runs to 15 residues.

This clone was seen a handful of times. The CDR3 DNA reads TGTGCCAGCTCACCTCAAACTAGTCTGTATACGCAGTATTTT. The encoded protein is CASSPQTSLYTQYF. V gene TRBV18 combines with J gene TRBJ2-3; D is possibly TRBD2 (5 bases). Per the germline V gene, CDR1 is KGHSH and CDR2 is LQKENI. The CDR3 spans 14 residues. V lost 3 bases, J lost 7 bases, and 14 bases lay in between.

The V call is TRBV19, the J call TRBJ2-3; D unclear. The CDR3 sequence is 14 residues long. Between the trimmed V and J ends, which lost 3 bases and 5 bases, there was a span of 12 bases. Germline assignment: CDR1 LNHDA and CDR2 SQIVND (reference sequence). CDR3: CASSIRTVGDTQYF. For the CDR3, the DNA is TGTGCCAGTAGTATTCGGACGGTGGGAGATACGCAGTATTTT.

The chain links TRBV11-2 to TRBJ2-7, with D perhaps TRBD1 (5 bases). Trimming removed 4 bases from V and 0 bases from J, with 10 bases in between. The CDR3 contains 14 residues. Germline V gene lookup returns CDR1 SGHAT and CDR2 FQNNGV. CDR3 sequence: CASSYDRNSYEQYF. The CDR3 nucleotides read TGTGCCAGCAGCTATGACAGAAACTCCTACGAGCAGTACTTC.

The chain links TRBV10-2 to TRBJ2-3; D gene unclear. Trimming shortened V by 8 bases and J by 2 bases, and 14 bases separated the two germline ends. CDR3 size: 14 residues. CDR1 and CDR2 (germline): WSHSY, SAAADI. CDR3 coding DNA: TGCGCCAGCGCAAGGACGTCGAACACAGATACGCAGTATTTT. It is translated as CASARTSNTDTQYF.

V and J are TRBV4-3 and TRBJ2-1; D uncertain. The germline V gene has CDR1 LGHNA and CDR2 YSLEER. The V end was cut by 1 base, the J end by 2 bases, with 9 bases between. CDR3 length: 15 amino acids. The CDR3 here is CASSQAIDTYNEQFF. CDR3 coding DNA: TGCGCCAGCAGCCAAGCGATAGACACCTACAATGAGCAGTTCTTC.

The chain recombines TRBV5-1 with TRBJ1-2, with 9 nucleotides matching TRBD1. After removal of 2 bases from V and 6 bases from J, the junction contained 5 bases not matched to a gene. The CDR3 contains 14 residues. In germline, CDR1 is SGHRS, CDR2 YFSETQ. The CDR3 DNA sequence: TGCGCCAGCAGCTTAGGACAGGGGCGAAATGGCTACACCTTC. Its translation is CASSLGQGRNGYTF.

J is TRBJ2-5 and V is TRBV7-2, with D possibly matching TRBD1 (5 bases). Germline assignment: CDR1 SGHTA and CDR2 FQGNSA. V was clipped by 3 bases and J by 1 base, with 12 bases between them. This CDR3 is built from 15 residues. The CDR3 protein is CASSFNQGSQETQYF. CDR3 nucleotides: TGTGCCAGCAGCTTTAATCAGGGCTCCCAAGAGACCCAGTACTTC.

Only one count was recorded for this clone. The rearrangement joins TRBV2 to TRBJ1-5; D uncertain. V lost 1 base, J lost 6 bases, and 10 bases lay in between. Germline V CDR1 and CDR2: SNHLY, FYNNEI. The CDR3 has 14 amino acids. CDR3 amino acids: CASSEGRAGQPQHF. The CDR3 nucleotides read TGTGCCAGCAGTGAAGGGAGGGCTGGTCAGCCCCAGCATTTT.

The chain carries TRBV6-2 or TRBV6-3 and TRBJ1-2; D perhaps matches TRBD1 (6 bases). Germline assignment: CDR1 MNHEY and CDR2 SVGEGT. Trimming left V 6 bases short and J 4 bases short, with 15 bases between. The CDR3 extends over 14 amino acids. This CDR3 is CASSPAGRGYGYTF. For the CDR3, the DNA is TGTGCCAGCAGCCCCGCCGGCAGGGGCTATGGCTACACCTTC.

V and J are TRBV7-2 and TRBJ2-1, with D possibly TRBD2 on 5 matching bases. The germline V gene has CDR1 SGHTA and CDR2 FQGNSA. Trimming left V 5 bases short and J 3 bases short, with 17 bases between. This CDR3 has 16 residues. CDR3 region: CASSKAADGGYNEQFF. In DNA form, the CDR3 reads TGTGCCAGCAGCAAAGCGGCGGACGGCGGCTACAATGAGCAGTTCTTC.

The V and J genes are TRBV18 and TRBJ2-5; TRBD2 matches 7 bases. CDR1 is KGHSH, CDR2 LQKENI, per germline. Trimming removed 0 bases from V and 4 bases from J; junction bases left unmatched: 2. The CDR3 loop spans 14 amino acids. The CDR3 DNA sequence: TGTGCCAGCTCACCACCGGGGAGGGGAGAGACCCAGTACTTC. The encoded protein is CASSPPGRGETQYF.

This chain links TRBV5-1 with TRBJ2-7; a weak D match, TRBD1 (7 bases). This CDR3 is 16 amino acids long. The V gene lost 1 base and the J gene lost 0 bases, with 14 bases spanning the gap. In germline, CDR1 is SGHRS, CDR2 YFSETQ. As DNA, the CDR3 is TGCGCCAGCAGCTTGTTGGGGGGACAGCTCTCCTACGAGCAGTACTTC. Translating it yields CASSLLGGQLSYEQYF.

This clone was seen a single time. CDR3 coding DNA: TGTGCCAGCAGTTACTCGATAGGACTAGCGGTCGATGAGCAGTTCTTC. This codes for CASSYSIGLAVDEQFF. The chain joins TRBV6-5 to TRBJ2-1, with 10 positions matching TRBD2. V gave up 0 bases and J gave up 8 bases; unmatched junction bases: 7. The CDR3 has 16 amino acids. Germline assignment: CDR1 MNHEY and CDR2 SVGAGI.

The CDR3 reads CASSSQRNTEAFF. The DNA of the CDR3 is TGTGCCAGCAGCTCACAGAGGAACACTGAAGCTTTCTTT. The rearrangement joins TRBV11-2 to TRBJ1-1; the D is unclear. Germline V gene data show CDR1 as SGHAT and CDR2 as FQNNGV. The CDR3 covers 13 residues. V shed 4 bases and J shed 1 base, with 7 bases lying between them.

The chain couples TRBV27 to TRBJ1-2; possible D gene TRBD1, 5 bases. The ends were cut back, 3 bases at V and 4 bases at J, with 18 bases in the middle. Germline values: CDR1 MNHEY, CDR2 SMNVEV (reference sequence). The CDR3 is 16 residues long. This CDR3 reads CASSLRGNFPGYGYTF. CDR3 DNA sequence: TGTGCCAGCAGTTTGAGGGGAAACTTTCCCGGCTATGGCTACACCTTC.

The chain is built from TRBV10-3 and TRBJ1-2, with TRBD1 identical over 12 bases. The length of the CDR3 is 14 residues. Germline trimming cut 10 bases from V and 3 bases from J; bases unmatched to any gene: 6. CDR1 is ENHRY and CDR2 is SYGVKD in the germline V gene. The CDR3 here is CATAGQGAYYGYTF. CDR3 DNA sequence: TGTGCCACTGCGGGACAGGGGGCTTACTATGGCTACACCTTC.